A single sample is the source of the 6 T cell receptor beta chains below, sequenced in a study of blood T cell repertoires in COVID-19. Method: immunoSEQ multiplex PCR; TCRdb's copy keeps in-frame clones and lacks some. The sample has 150,000 or so clones, just over 85% seen once. Material for sequencing was peripheral blood. The receptors stem from a woman in her fifties or sixties with acute or convalescent COVID-19.

The chain combines TRBV2 with TRBJ1-5, with D perhaps TRBD1 (6 bases). Germline V gene sequence: CDR1 SNHLY, CDR2 FYNNEI. The CDR3 covers 14 residues. V lost 7 bases and J lost 10, with 20 bases in between. The CDR3 loop is CASTREGSGGPQHF. The CDR3 DNA reads TGTGCCAGCACCCGTGAAGGGTCGGGGGGCCCCCAGCATTTT.

V usage is TRBV10-3 and J usage is TRBJ1-4; weak D call: TRBD1 (5 bases). This CDR3 has 14 residues. Germline CDR1 is ENHRY and CDR2 is SYGVKD. Trimming left V 0 bases short and J 5 bases short, with 7 bases between. Here the CDR3 reads CAISESGQNEKLFF. The CDR3 coding sequence is TGTGCCATCAGTGAGTCGGGGCAGAATGAAAAACTGTTTTTT.

This chain links TRBV10-1 with TRBJ2-2, with 7 bases matching TRBD2. The length of the CDR3 is 14 residues. The ends lost 8 bases at V and 1 base at J; junction bases unmatched: 4. CDR1 is WNHNN, CDR2 SYGVQD, per germline (reference sequence). The CDR3 loop is CASSRTRNTGELFF. The CDR3 nucleotides are TGCGCCAGCTCCCGGACTAGGAACACCGGGGAGCTGTTTTTT.

This clone was counted between two and nine times. The chain recombines TRBV19 with TRBJ1-5; D is possibly TRBD1 (5 bases). Germline assignment: CDR1 LNHDA and CDR2 SQIVND (reference sequence). This CDR3 has 14 residues. V was trimmed by 7 bases and J by 8 bases, leaving 18 bases between them. For the CDR3, the DNA is TGTGCCAGTAAGGGAACAGGCACGGGGGAGCCCCAGCATTTT. Translating it yields CASKGTGTGEPQHF.

V usage is TRBV28 and J usage is TRBJ2-3; 8 bases agree with TRBD2. Germline V lookup: CDR1 MDHEN, CDR2 SYDVKM. V gave up 3 bases and J gave up 4 bases; unmatched junction bases: 12. This CDR3 comprises 17 residues. CDR3: CASSFLGTRAGPDTQYF. Here the CDR3 DNA reads TGTGCCAGCAGTTTTTTAGGGACTAGGGCGGGACCAGATACGCAGTATTTT.

This sequence joins TRBV9 and TRBJ2-5; 8 bases are a match to TRBD2. V lost 6 bases and J lost 1; bases outside the gene matches: 2. This CDR3 comprises 13 residues. Germline V gene data show CDR1 as SGDLS and CDR2 as YYNGEE. CDR3 in DNA: TGTGCCAGCACCAGCGGGGGCCAAGAGACCCAGTACTTC. Translating it yields CASTSGGQETQYF.